This T cell receptor beta chain was recovered during a study of cytotoxic CD8 clonotypes in ibrutinib-treated CLL (dated by TCRdb to the early 2020s). As for the study more broadly: The cohort had about a dozen relapsed/refractory and approximately 15 treatment-naive patients; 17 were IGHV unmutated. Patients were still on ibrutinib when every remission and progressive disease sample was collected. An average of about 250,000 productive templates and approximately 91,000 productive rearrangements was obtained per sample. Cryopreserved peripheral blood mononuclear cells were obtained before treatment, at response, and at either sustained remission or disease progression. Longitudinal samples were available for about 30% of the roughly 86 trial participants. Response samples were taken after a median of approximately 13 months on treatment, ranging from about 6 to 40 months. Partial responses were observed in about 25 patients and complete responses in 2; after a median follow-up of around 68 months, remission was maintained in 15 or so patients and progression was observed in roughly 12. Here is what the overall study found, with its caveats: At baseline, clonality was higher than in age-matched healthy donors and showed a strong correlation with circulating CD8+ T-cell counts. Lymph node repertoires were not examined, and the timing of sampling was not matched between patients in sustained remission and those whose disease progressed. Clonality increased at ibrutinib response, stayed stable in sustained remission, and fell back toward baseline at progression. Public clonotypes were rare and either shrank or stayed stable during treatment, and the rise in clonality at ibrutinib response reflected expansion of private clonotypes.

A MiSeq instrument was used for deep resolution sequencing, which targeted depths ranging from 1 in 1 million up to 1 in 200,000 T cells, with coverage averaging 10x for each clonotype. TCR beta libraries were generated with the immunoSEQ hsTCRB Kit. For the original study's pipeline: ImmunoSEQ Data Assistant and ImmunoSEQ Analyzer were used for data analysis, and V, D and J genes were assigned according to IMGT definitions. Clonality, which ranges from 0 to 1, was calculated by subtracting the normalized Shannon entropy of productive rearrangement frequencies from one. Only overrepresented clonotypes making up at least 0.05% of each patient's repertoire were included in the public clonotype analysis. Some 14 age-matched healthy donor repertoires from immuneACCESS served as clonality controls. TCRdb carries this immuneACCESS record with in-frame sequences only. Its versions omit some clonotypes, under half of them owing to an unresolved V gene in the studies checked, with the rest unexplained. The DNA was the basis for D and trimming; V, J and clone size are from that table. The sample has some 150,000 clones on record, around 77% of them singletons. The ten largest clones take up 25% to 35% of the sample.

The germline V gene (reference sequence) sets CDR1 to LNHDA and CDR2 to SQIVND. Trimming removed 4 bases from V and 0 bases from J; the gene matches leave 3 bases unexplained. CDR3 length: 15 amino acids, cysteine to phenylalanine. Solely the CDR3 DNA is kept, with 45 bases framed from the first base. The time point label of this sample denotes: about a year on ibrutinib. For TCR beta library preparation, 1.5 to 2 micrograms of genomic DNA were extracted from the cryopreserved PBMCs. Longitudinal blood samples from CLL patients on ibrutinib monotherapy were analyzed using high-throughput TCR beta sequencing. Patients were enrolled in a phase 2 open-label single-center ibrutinib monotherapy trial. A note on this clone: No antigen is known for it. Within one base of it there is no much larger clone, and no base qualities were kept.

This sequence was found in a human donor with chronic lymphocytic leukemia. The rearranged segments are TRBV19 and TRBJ1-5; TRBD1 aligns with 7 central bases. Material: PBMCs, obtained after 12 months of ibrutinib treatment. The DNA sequence is TGTGCCAGTAGTAGACAGGGTTATAGCAATCAGCCCCAGCATTTT. Its protein is CASSRQGYSNQPQHF.